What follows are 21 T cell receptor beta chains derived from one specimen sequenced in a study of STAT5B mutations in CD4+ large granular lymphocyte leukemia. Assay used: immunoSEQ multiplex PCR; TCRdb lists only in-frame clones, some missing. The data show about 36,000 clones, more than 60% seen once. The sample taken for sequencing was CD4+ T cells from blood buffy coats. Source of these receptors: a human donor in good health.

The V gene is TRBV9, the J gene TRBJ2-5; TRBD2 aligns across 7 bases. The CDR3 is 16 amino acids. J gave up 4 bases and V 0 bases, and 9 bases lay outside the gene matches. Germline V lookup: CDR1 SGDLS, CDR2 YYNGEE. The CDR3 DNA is TGTGCCAGCAGCGTAGCGATTAATGCGGGAGCAGAGACCCAGTACTTC. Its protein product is CASSVAINAGAETQYF. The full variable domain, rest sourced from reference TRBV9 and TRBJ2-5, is DSGVTQTPKHLITATGQRVTLRCSPRSGDLSVYWYQQSLDQGLQFLIQYYNGEERAKGNILERFSAQQFPDLHSELNLSSLELGDSALYFCASSVAINAGAETQYFGPGTRLLVL.

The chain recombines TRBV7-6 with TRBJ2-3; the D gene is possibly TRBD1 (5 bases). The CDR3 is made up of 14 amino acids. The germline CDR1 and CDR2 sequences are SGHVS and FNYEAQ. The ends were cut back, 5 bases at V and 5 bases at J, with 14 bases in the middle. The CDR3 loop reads CASSQPGRGDTQYF. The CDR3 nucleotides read TGTGCCAGCAGCCAGCCCGGAAGGGGAGATACGCAGTATTTT.

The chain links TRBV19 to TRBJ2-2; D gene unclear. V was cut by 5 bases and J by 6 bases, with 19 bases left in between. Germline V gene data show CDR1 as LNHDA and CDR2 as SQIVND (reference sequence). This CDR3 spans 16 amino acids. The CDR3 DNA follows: TGTGCCAGTAGTGAGACACCCCGGGTGAGCGCCGGGGAGCTGTTTTTT. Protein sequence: CASSETPRVSAGELFF.

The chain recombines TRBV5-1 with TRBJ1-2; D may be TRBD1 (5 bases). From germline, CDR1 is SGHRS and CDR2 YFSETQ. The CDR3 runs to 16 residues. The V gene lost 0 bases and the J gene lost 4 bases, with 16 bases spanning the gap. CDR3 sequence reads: CASSLGGDPLGYGYTF. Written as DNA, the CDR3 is TGCGCCAGCAGCTTGGGGGGGGACCCTTTGGGCTATGGCTACACCTTC.

The CDR3 nucleotides read TGTGCCAGTAGTATAGGTACAGGGGAGGATACGCAGTATTTT. It codes for CASSIGTGEDTQYF. J is TRBJ2-3 and V is TRBV19; 7 nucleotides match TRBD1. V dropped 1 base and J dropped 6; count of bases not matched to a gene: 4. The CDR3 length is 14 residues. CDR1 is LNHDA, CDR2 SQIVND, per germline (reference sequence). The full variable domain, rest sourced from reference TRBV19 and TRBJ2-3, is DGGITQSPKYLFRKEGQNVTLSCEQNLNHDAMYWYRQDPGQGLRLIYYSQIVNDFQKGDIAEGYSVSREKKESFPLTVTSAQKNPTAFYLCASSIGTGEDTQYFGPGTRLTVL.

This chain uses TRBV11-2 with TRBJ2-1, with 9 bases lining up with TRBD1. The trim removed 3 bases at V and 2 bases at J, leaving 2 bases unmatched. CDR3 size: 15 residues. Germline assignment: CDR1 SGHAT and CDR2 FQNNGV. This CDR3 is CASSFGQGPYNEQFF. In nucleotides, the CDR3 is TGTGCCAGCAGCTTCGGACAGGGGCCCTACAATGAGCAGTTCTTC.

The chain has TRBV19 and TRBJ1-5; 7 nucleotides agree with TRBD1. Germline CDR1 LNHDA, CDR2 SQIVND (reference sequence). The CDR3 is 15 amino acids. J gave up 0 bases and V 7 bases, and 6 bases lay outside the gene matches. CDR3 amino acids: CASNAGGYSNQPQHF. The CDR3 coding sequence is TGTGCCAGTAATGCAGGGGGGTATAGCAATCAGCCCCAGCATTTT.

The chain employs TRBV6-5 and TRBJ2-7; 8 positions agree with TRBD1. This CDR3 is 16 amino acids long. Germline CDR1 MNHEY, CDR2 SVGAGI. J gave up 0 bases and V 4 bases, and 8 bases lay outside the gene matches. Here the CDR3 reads CASSSPGGPDSYEQYF. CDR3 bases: TGTGCCAGCAGTTCCCCAGGGGGCCCGGACTCCTACGAGCAGTACTTC.

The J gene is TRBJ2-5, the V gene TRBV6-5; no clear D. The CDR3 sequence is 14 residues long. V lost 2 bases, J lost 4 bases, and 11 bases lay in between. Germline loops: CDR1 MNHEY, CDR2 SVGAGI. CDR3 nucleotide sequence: TGTGCCAGCAGTTACGACGGACCTAGAGAGACCCAGTACTTC. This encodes CASSYDGPRETQYF.

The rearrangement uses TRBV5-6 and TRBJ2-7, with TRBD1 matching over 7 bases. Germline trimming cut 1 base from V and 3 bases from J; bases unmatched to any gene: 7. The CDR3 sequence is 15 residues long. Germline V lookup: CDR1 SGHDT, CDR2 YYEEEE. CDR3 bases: TGTGCCAGCAGCTTGCCACTACAGGGGAACTACGAGCAGTACTTC. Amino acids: CASSLPLQGNYEQYF.

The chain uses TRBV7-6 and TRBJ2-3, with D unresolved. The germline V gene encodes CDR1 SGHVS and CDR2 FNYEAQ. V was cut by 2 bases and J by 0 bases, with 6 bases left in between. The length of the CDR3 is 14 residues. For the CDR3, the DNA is TGTGCCAGCAGCTTACAGGCTAGCACAGATACGCAGTATTTT. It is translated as CASSLQASTDTQYF.

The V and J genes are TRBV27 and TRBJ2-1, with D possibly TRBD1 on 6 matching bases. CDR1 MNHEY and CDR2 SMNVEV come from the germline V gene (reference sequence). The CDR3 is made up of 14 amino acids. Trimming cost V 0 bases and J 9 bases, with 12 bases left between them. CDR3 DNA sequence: TGTGCCAGCAGTTTATCACCCGGACAGTTTGAGCAGTTCTTC. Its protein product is CASSLSPGQFEQFF.

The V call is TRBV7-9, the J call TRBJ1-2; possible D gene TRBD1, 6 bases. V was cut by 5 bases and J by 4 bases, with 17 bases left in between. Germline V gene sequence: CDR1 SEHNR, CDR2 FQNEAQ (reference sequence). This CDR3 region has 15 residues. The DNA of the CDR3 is TGTGCCAGCAGCCCCCGACAGGAAGCAGCCTATGGCTACACCTTC. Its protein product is CASSPRQEAAYGYTF.

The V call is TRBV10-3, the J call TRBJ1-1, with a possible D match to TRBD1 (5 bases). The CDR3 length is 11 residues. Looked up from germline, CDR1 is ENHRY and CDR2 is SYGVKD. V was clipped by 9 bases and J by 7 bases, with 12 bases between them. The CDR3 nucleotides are TGTGCCATTTCCGATACAGGTGAAGCTTTCTTT. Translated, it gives CAISDTGEAFF.

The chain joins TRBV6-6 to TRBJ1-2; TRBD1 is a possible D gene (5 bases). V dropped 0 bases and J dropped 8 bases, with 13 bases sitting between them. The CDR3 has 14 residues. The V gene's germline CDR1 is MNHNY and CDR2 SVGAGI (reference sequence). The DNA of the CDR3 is TGTGCCAGCAGTTACTCGAGACCGGACAACGGCTACACCTTC. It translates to CASSYSRPDNGYTF.

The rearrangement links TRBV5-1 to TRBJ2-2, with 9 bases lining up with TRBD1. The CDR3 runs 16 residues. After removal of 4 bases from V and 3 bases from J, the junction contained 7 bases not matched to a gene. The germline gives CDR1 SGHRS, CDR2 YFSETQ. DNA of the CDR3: TGCGCCAGCAGCCCTTCGACAGGGGGGGACACCGGGGAGCTGTTTTTT. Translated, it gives CASSPSTGGDTGELFF.

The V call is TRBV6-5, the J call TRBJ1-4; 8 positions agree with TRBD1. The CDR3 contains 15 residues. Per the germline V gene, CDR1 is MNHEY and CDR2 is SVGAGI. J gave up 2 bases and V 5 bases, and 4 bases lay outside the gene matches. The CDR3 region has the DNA TGTGCCAGCAGTGCGAGACAGGGGACTAATGAAAAACTGTTTTTT. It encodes CASSARQGTNEKLFF.

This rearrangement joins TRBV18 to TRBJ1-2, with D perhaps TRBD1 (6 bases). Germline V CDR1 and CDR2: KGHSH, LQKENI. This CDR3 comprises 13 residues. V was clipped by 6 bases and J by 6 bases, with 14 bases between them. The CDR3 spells CASSPGTFDGYTF. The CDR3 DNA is TGTGCCAGCTCGCCCGGGACATTCGATGGCTACACCTTC. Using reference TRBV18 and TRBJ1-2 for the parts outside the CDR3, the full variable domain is NAGVMQNPRHLVRRRGQEARLRCSPMKGHSHVYWYRQLPEEGLKFMVYLQKENIIDESGMPKERFSAEFPKEGPSILRIQQVVRGDSAAYFCASSPGTFDGYTFGSGTRLTVV.

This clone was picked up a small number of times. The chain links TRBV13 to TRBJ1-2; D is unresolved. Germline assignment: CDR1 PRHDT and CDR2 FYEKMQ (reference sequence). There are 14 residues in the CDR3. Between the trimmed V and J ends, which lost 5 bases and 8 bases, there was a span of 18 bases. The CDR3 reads CASSLRVDEGGYTF. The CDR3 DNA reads TGTGCCAGCAGCCTACGTGTGGATGAGGGAGGCTACACCTTC.

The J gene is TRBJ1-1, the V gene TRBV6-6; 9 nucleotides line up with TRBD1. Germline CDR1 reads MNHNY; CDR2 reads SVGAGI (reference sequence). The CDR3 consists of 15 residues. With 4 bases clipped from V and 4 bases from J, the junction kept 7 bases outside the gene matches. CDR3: CASSSTGGGITEAFF. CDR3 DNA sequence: TGTGCCAGCAGTTCCACAGGGGGCGGGATCACTGAAGCTTTCTTT.

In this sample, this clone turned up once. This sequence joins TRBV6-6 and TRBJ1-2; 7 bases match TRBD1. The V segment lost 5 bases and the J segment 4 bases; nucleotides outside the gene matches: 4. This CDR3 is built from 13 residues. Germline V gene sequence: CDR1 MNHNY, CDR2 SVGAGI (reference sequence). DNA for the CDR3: TGTGCCAGCAGTCCCGGACAGGTCTATGGCTACACCTTC. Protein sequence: CASSPGQVYGYTF.